Sequencing of this TCR beta chain was carried out in a study of PD-1 blockade in classical Hodgkin lymphoma. Across the study: On a schedule of every 2 weeks, patients received nivolumab 3 mg/kg intravenously.

This CDR3 is built from 15 residues. Trimming shortened V by 1 base and J by 5 bases, and 12 bases separated the two germline ends. Germline CDR1 reads LNHNV; CDR2 reads YYDKDF (reference sequence). Broader study findings: Newly diagnosed patients had baseline TCR diversity that was reportedly lower than that of healthy donors. Patients starting nivolumab under 1 year after ASCT were excluded. Patients with a complete response exhibited baseline diversity comparable to newly diagnosed patients.

The protocol was immunoSEQ multiplex PCR, while the TCRdb copy is restricted to in-frame clones and leaves out a portion. The data contain tens of thousands of clones, around 80% of them seen just once; the ten biggest clones take up over 15%. As for time point: cycle 4 day 1 (C4D1), after more than five weeks of nivolumab. All patients experienced relapse after autologous stem cell transplantation, and brentuximab vedotin exposure was variable. Of note for this clone: Antigen specificity is unknown.

Specimen: peripheral blood mononuclear cells (PBMCs), collected before the fourth cycle of nivolumab. The receptor comes from a human donor with classical Hodgkin lymphoma. V usage is TRBV15 and J usage is TRBJ1-5, with D possibly matching TRBD1 (5 bases). The CDR3 sequence is CATSRAGGGDQPQHF. The CDR3 DNA is TGTGCCACCAGCAGAGCGGGGGGTGGTGATCAGCCCCAGCATTTT.